This T cell receptor (beta chain) was profiled in a study of identical twins. The CDR3 has 15 amino acids. The ends were cut back, 0 bases at V and 7 bases at J, with 13 bases in the middle. Per the germline V gene, CDR1 is LNHNV and CDR2 is YYDKDF (reference sequence). TCRdb reanalysed the 5' RACE reads using MiXCR and keeps one entry per CDR3 protein. The sample yields about 460,000 distinct CDR3 sequences, 14% seen once. These records were also assigned to another study, of yellow fever vaccine responses in identical twins.

The rearrangement links TRBV15 to TRBJ2-4; weak D call: TRBD2 (7 bases). The receptor comes from a woman younger than 35 in good health. The sample was CD4+ T cells sorted from blood. CDR3 nucleotide sequence: TGTGCCACCAGCAGAGACGGGGAGGGGGTGAACATTCAGTACTTC. Translating gives CATSRDGEGVNIQYF.